This T cell receptor beta chain was retrieved from a study of cytomegalovirus exposure and HLA in healthy donors. Germline CDR1 SQVTM, CDR2 ANQGSEA. The CDR3 loop spans 12 amino acids. The V gene end was trimmed by 4 bases and the J gene end by 5 bases; junction bases not matched to a gene: 2. Vbeta (60) and Jbeta (13) primers were used in the PCR. As handled by the study authors: A later analysis counted about 80 million unique TCR beta chains, about 10 million shared. Profiling relied on immunoSEQ multiplex PCR, and the TCRdb table lists in-frame clones only, not all of them. V and J calls and clone size are those listed in that table; D and trimming were worked out from the DNA. The repertoire includes about 160,000 clones, over 70% of them detected once, and 1% to 1.5% sits in the top ten.

The sequenced sample was PBMCs. J is TRBJ2-7 and V is TRBV29-1, with 10 bases matching TRBD1. This TCR was recovered from a man aged 50 or older in good health and CMV-seropositive. The CDR3, as DNA: TGCAGCGTTGGGGACAGGGGCCACGAGCAGTACTTC. This encodes CSVGDRGHEQYF.